The next 28 T cell receptor beta chains were all read from a single sample in a study of cytomegalovirus exposure and HLA in healthy donors. PCR employed 60 Vbeta and 13 Jbeta primers. Produced via immunoSEQ multiplex PCR; TCRdb's table is partial and in-frame only. Among approximately 150,000 clones listed, roughly 85% were seen once. The sample taken for sequencing was PBMCs. The receptors derive from a woman aged 30 to 39 in good health and CMV-seronegative.

The chain recombines TRBV29-1 with TRBJ1-5; a weak D match, TRBD1 (6 bases). Germline loops: CDR1 SQVTM, CDR2 ANQGSEA. Trimming left V 4 bases short and J 8 bases short, with 21 bases between. CDR3 length equals 15 residues. The CDR3 sequence is CSVAQDGGAAEPQHF. The DNA for the CDR3 is TGCAGCGTTGCCCAGGACGGGGGGGCGGCGGAGCCCCAGCATTTT. Filled out from reference TRBV29-1 and TRBJ1-5, the complete variable domain reads SAVISQKPSRDICQRGTSLTIQCQVDSQVTMMFWYRQQPGQSLTLIATANQGSEATYESGFVIDKFPISRPNLTFSTLTVSNMSPEDSSIYLCSVAQDGGAAEPQHFGDGTRLSIL.

DNA for the CDR3: TGTGCCAGCAGTGCTAGCGGGGGCCTCGGGGAGCAGTACTTC. It encodes CASSASGGLGEQYF. The chain employs TRBV6-5 and TRBJ2-7; 10 bases match TRBD2. This CDR3 spans 14 amino acids. Germline lookup yields CDR1 MNHEY and CDR2 SVGAGI. V shed 5 bases, J shed 7 bases, and the junction held 8 bases outside the gene matches.

The chain is built from TRBV5-3 and TRBJ1-4, with D possibly TRBD1 on 5 matching bases. TRBV5-3 is sorted into the ORF group, with uncertain function. Trimming cost V 4 bases and J 6 bases, with 13 bases left between them. CDR3 length: 14 residues. For the CDR3, the DNA is TGTGCCAGAAGCCCTCGCCGGGGGGATGAAAAACTGTTTTTT. This codes for CARSPRRGDEKLFF.

The V and J genes are TRBV6-5 and TRBJ2-5, with D maybe TRBD1 (6 bases). Looked up from germline, CDR1 is MNHEY and CDR2 is SVGAGI. This CDR3 contains 15 residues. Trimming removed 0 bases at V and 7 bases at J, with 15 bases between. CDR3 coding DNA: TGTGCCAGCAGTTACTCCGGACAGCCTTCTGGGACCCAGTACTTC. Amino acid sequence: CASSYSGQPSGTQYF.

V gene TRBV4-3 combines with J gene TRBJ1-1; 9 bases agree with TRBD1. The junction had 7 bases not matched to a gene; V was cut back by 2 bases and J by 3 bases. The CDR3 runs to 16 residues. CDR1 is LGHNA, CDR2 YSLEER, per germline. CDR3 nucleotides: TGCGCCAGCAGCCAAAGCCCCTGGGACAGGGACACTGAAGCTTTCTTT. This encodes CASSQSPWDRDTEAFF.

CDR3 nucleotides: TGTGCCAGCAGCTTGGTAGTTGGGGGCCCAGATGAGCAGTTCTTC. The encoded protein is CASSLVVGGPDEQFF. The rearrangement uses TRBV5-5 and TRBJ2-1; D is possibly TRBD1 (6 bases). The CDR3 has 15 residues. The V end lost 0 bases, the J end lost 8 bases, and 15 bases lay between the germline ends. Germline-derived CDR1 and CDR2 are SGHKS and YYEKEE (reference sequence).

The chain combines TRBV6-1 with TRBJ1-5, with D unresolved. CDR3 size: 12 residues. Trimming cost V 1 base and J 6 bases, with 4 bases left between them. The V gene's germline CDR1 is MNHNS and CDR2 SASEGT. The CDR3 DNA is TGTGCCAGCAGTGAAGTTCTTCAGCCCCAGCATTTT. It codes for CASSEVLQPQHF.

The chain combines TRBV2 with TRBJ2-3; 7 nucleotides line up with TRBD1. J lost 1 base, V lost 6 bases, and 4 bases had no gene match. The germline CDR1 and CDR2 sequences are SNHLY and FYNNEI. This CDR3 comprises 14 residues. The CDR3 DNA reads TGTGCCAGCAGCAAGGGACAGCGCACAGATACGCAGTATTTT. It codes for CASSKGQRTDTQYF.

This clone was seen only once. The chain is built from TRBV28 and TRBJ1-2; D is undetermined. Trimming cost V 6 bases and J 1 base, with 12 bases left between them. The CDR3 spans 14 residues. Germline CDR1 reads MDHEN; CDR2 reads SYDVKM. The CDR3 reads CASRSTEVNYGYTF. CDR3 in DNA: TGTGCCAGCAGATCTACAGAAGTTAACTATGGCTACACCTTC.

The chain carries TRBV9 and TRBJ2-5, with 9 bases that match TRBD2. The CDR3 has 15 amino acids. Germline assignment: CDR1 SGDLS and CDR2 YYNGEE. After removal of 1 base from V and 4 bases from J, the junction contained 5 bases not matched to a gene. The CDR3 is CASSVLGTSPETQYF. The CDR3 bases are TGTGCCAGCAGCGTACTTGGGACTAGCCCAGAGACCCAGTACTTC.

The chain recombines TRBV7-3 with TRBJ2-1; 15 bases agree with TRBD2. V shed 8 bases and J 0 bases; nucleotides not matched to a gene: 2. Germline V gives CDR1 SGHTA, CDR2 FQGTGA. This CDR3 is built from 16 residues. The CDR3 nucleotides are TGTGCCAGCGGGACTAGCGGGGGGTTCTCCTACAATGAGCAGTTCTTC. Protein product: CASGTSGGFSYNEQFF.

The chain recombines TRBV27 with TRBJ1-1; the D gene is possibly TRBD1 (5 bases). V lost 4 bases and J 4 bases, leaving 10 bases between the germline ends. The CDR3 has 13 amino acids. From germline, CDR1 is MNHEY and CDR2 SMNVEV (reference sequence). In DNA, the CDR3 is TGTGCCAGCAGTTATGGGGGGGGCACTGAAGCTTTCTTT. Translation: CASSYGGGTEAFF.

V gene TRBV6-5 combines with J gene TRBJ1-1, with D possibly being TRBD1 (6 bases). Germline CDR1 MNHEY, CDR2 SVGAGI. The CDR3 loop spans 14 amino acids. The V end lost 0 bases, the J end lost 8 bases, and 13 bases lay between the germline ends. The CDR3 DNA reads as TGTGCCAGCAGTTACTCGGGGGCCACTAAAGAAGCTTTCTTT. Protein sequence: CASSYSGATKEAFF.

This chain joins TRBV7-9 and TRBJ1-2; D ambiguous. Germline CDR1 reads SEHNR; CDR2 reads FQNEAQ (reference sequence). This CDR3 has 15 residues. The V and J ends lost 8 bases and 2 bases respectively, with 18 bases between them. This CDR3 is CASVRDTLINYGYTF. The CDR3 DNA sequence: TGTGCCAGCGTCCGCGACACGCTGATCAACTATGGCTACACCTTC.

The chain couples TRBV12-5 to TRBJ1-2, with D hard to call. The CDR3 length is 13 residues. Trimming shortened V by 3 bases and J by 2 bases, and 7 bases separated the two germline ends. Germline V gene sequence: CDR1 LGHNT, CDR2 FRNRAP. The CDR3 DNA follows: TGTGCTAGTGGTTTTAACAGCAACTATGGCTACACCTTC. It translates to CASGFNSNYGYTF.

The V gene is TRBV18, the J gene TRBJ1-1; possibly TRBD1 for D (6 bases). The V end lost 3 bases, the J end lost 5 bases, and 13 bases lay between the germline ends. CDR1 KGHSH and CDR2 LQKENI come from the germline V gene. The CDR3 totals 14 residues. The CDR3 loop reads CASSPASRGTEAFF. The CDR3 DNA is TGTGCCAGCTCACCGGCTTCGAGGGGGACTGAAGCTTTCTTT.

The gene calls are TRBV5-1 and TRBJ1-1; the D is unclear. The V and J ends lost 0 bases and 1 base respectively, with 10 bases between them. Germline lookup yields CDR1 SGHRS and CDR2 YFSETQ. This CDR3 spans 15 amino acids. The CDR3 region has the DNA TGCGCCAGCAGCTTGGTTACAGCTGGGAACACTGAAGCTTTCTTT. Its protein product is CASSLVTAGNTEAFF.

The rearrangement joins TRBV6-1 to TRBJ2-7; 8 bases are a match to TRBD1. Germline assignment: CDR1 MNHNS and CDR2 SASEGT. The CDR3 is 15 amino acids. V shed 3 bases, J shed 1 base, and the junction held 5 bases outside the gene matches. The CDR3 nucleotides are TGTGCCAGCAGTGATCGGACAGGGCAGTCCTACGAGCAGTACTTC. Its translation: CASSDRTGQSYEQYF.

The chain joins TRBV11-2 to TRBJ1-2, with D maybe TRBD1 (6 bases). V was cut by 5 bases and J by 4 bases, with 8 bases left in between. This CDR3 has 12 residues. Germline V gene data show CDR1 as SGHAT and CDR2 as FQNNGV. CDR3 nucleotide sequence: TGTGCCAGCAGCCCACAGGGCTATGGCTACACCTTC. The encoded protein is CASSPQGYGYTF.

This clone occurred a few times. The V call is TRBV5-1, the J call TRBJ2-3; TRBD1 is a possible D gene (5 bases). V lost 3 bases and J 3 bases, leaving 17 bases between the germline ends. The CDR3 consists of 16 residues. In germline, CDR1 is SGHRS, CDR2 YFSETQ. CDR3 residues: CASSSGLQVGTDTQYF. CDR3 DNA: TGCGCCAGCAGCTCGGGCTTACAGGTTGGGACAGATACGCAGTATTTT. Combining the CDR3 with reference TRBV5-1 and TRBJ2-3 gives the whole variable domain KAGVTQTPRYLIKTRGQQVTLSCSPISGHRSVSWYQQTPGQGLQFLFEYFSETQRNKGNFPGRFSGRQFSNSRSEMNVSTLELGDSALYLCASSSGLQVGTDTQYFGPGTRLTVL.

This chain links TRBV7-3 with TRBJ2-7, with 10 bases fitting TRBD1. This CDR3 contains 16 residues. The V segment lost 2 bases and the J segment 5 bases; nucleotides outside the gene matches: 9. In germline, CDR1 is SGHTA, CDR2 FQGTGA. The CDR3 nucleotides read TGTGCCAGCAGCTTACGTCCGGGACAGGGGTCGGACGAGCAGTACTTC. Its protein is CASSLRPGQGSDEQYF.

The gene calls are TRBV6-5 and TRBJ1-1; D remains ambiguous. Germline V CDR1 and CDR2: MNHEY, SVGAGI. The CDR3 spans 15 residues. V was pared by 5 bases and J by 5 bases, with 18 bases between. The CDR3 loop is CASSPDIRGWTEAFF. The DNA of the CDR3 is TGTGCCAGCAGTCCCGACATACGGGGTTGGACTGAAGCTTTCTTT.

The J gene is TRBJ1-2, the V gene TRBV11-2; D not resolved. The CDR3 consists of 13 residues. The germline gives CDR1 SGHAT, CDR2 FQNNGV. Trimming stripped 6 bases from V and 4 bases from J, with 12 bases between. In DNA, the CDR3 is TGTGCCAGCAGACATCTCCGGGGCTATGGCTACACCTTC. Protein: CASRHLRGYGYTF.

V gene TRBV5-1 combines with J gene TRBJ1-3, with D perhaps TRBD1 (6 bases). The CDR3 contains 15 residues. Germline V gene sequence: CDR1 SGHRS, CDR2 YFSETQ. V was cut by 1 base and J by 2 bases, with 10 bases left in between. The CDR3 DNA reads as TGCGCCAGCAGCTTGTTGGCAGGGGCTGGAAACACCATATATTTT. Encoded protein: CASSLLAGAGNTIYF.

The V and J genes are TRBV9 and TRBJ2-5, with 12 bases matching TRBD2. V dropped 4 bases and J dropped 6; count of bases not matched to a gene: 7. Germline CDR1 reads SGDLS; CDR2 reads YYNGEE. The CDR3 has 15 amino acids. As DNA, the CDR3 is TGTGCCAGCAGCCCAGGACTAGCGGGGTTACAGACCCAGTACTTC. Translating it yields CASSPGLAGLQTQYF.

This clone appeared many times. The chain carries TRBV7-9 and TRBJ2-7, with 7 bases lining up with TRBD2. The CDR3 is 14 amino acids. CDR1 SEHNR and CDR2 FQNEAQ come from the germline V gene (reference sequence). After removal of 7 bases from V and 3 bases from J, the junction contained 9 bases not matched to a gene. CDR3 in DNA: TGTGCCAGCACCCCTGGGGGGGACGGCTACGAGCAGTACTTC. It codes for CASTPGGDGYEQYF.

The chain uses TRBV14 and TRBJ1-1; 8 nucleotides line up with TRBD1. Germline CDR1 reads SGHDN; CDR2 reads FVKESK. J was trimmed by 4 bases and V by 4 bases; bases with no gene match: 8. This CDR3 is built from 15 residues. CDR3 DNA sequence: TGTGCCAGCAGCCCAATGACAGGGGAGGGCACTGAAGCTTTCTTT. Translated: CASSPMTGEGTEAFF.

The chain links TRBV27 to TRBJ2-1; 9 bases are a match to TRBD1. Germline loops: CDR1 MNHEY, CDR2 SMNVEV (reference sequence). With V trimmed by 4 bases and J by 7 bases, 5 bases remained unmatched. The CDR3 is made up of 14 amino acids. CDR3 nucleotide sequence: TGTGCCAGCAGTTACGGGACAGGGTTGAATGAGCAGTTCTTC. This gives the protein CASSYGTGLNEQFF.